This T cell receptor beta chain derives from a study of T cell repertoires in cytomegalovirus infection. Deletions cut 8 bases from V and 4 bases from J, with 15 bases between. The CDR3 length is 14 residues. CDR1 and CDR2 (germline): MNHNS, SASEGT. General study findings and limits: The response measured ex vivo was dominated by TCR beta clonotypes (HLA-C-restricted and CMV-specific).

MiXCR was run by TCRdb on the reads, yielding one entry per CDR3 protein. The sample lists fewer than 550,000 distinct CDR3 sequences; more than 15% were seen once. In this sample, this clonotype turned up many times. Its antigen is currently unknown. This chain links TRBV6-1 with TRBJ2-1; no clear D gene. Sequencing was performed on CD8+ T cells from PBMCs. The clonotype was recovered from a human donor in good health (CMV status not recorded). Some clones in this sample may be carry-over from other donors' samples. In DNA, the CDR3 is TGTGCCAGCTCCCTCCTCGGGCGTTACAATGAGCAGTTCTTC. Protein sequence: CASSLLGRYNEQFF.